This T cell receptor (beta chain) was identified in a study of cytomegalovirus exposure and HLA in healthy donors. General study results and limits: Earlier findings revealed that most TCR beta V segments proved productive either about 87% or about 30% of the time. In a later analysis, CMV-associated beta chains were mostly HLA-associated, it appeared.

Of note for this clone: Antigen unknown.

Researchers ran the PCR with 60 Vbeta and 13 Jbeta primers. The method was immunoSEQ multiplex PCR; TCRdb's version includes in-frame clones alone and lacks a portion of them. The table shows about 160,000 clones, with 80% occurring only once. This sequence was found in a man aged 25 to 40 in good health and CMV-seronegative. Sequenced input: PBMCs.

The CDR3 nucleotides are TGCGCCAGCAGCCCCGGACTAGCGGGAGTTAGAGAGACCCAGTACTTC. As protein: CASSPGLAGVRETQYF. This rearrangement joins TRBV4-1 to TRBJ2-5, with 13 bases fitting TRBD2. Trimming at V came to 4 bases and at J to 4 bases, leaving 6 bases not matched to a gene. The CDR3 runs 16 residues. CDR1 is MGHRA and CDR2 is YSYEKL in the germline V gene.